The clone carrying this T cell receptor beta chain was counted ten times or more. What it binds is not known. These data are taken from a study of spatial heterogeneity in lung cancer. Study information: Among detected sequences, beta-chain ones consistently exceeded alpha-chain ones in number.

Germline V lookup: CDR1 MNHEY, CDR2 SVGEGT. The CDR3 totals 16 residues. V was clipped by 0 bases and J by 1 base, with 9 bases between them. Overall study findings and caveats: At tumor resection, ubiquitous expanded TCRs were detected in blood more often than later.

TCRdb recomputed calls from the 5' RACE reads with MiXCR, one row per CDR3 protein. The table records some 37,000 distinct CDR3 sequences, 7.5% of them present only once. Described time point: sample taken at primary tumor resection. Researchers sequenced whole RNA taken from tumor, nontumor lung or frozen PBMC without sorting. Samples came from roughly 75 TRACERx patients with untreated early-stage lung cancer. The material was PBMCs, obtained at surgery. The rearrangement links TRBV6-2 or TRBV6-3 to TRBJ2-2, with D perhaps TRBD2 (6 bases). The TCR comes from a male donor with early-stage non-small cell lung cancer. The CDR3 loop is CASSYSDYLNTGELFF. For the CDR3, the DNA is TGTGCCAGCAGTTACTCGGACTACCTGAACACCGGGGAGCTGTTTTTT.